A selection of T cell receptor beta chains follows, all from one sample in a study of regulatory T cells in long-lasting Graves disease. Using its own MiXCR run on the multiplex PCR reads, TCRdb lists one record per CDR3 protein. The top ten hold around a fifth of the sample, which has hundreds of thousands of distinct CDR3 sequences, around 16% seen once. The starting material was peripheral blood mononuclear cells (PBMCs), obtained at new diagnosis, from a patient treated with antithyroid drugs. The source is a female donor with Graves disease. Each CDR3 is given with its conserved first and last residue. A D gene is named only where the DNA matches it firmly. A clone size is listed for some rows: how often the clone was seen (once, few, many), or a class if it is expanded.

V gene,clone size,J gene,D gene,CDR3 DNA,CDR3 protein
TRBV5-1,-,TRBJ2-7,TRBD2,TGCGCCAGCAGTGATGCTAGCGGGAGCAGGGAGCAGTACTTC,CASSDASGSREQYF
TRBV19,many,TRBJ1-1,-,TGTGCCAGTAGTGAGGGCAGATGGAACACTGAAGCTTTCTTT,CASSEGRWNTEAFF
TRBV12-3/TRBV12-4,many,TRBJ1-4,TRBD1,TGTGCCAGCAGTTTAGCTACAGGGGGCTTCAATGAAAAACTGTTTTTT,CASSLATGGFNEKLFF
TRBV7-9,once,TRBJ2-3,TRBD2,TGTGCCAGCAGCCCAAGAGGTCTAGCGGGACCCTCCGGCACAGATACGCAGTATTTT,CASSPRGLAGPSGTDTQYF
TRBV3-1,many,TRBJ1-1,-,TGTGCCAGCAGCGACGGCCGAGGGAAAGCTTTCTTT,CASSDGRGKAFF
TRBV30,many,TRBJ2-1,-,TGTGCCTGGAGTGTAGAGGGTCGGGGGCAGTTCTTC,CAWSVEGRGQFF
TRBV11-1,-,TRBJ2-5,-,TGTGCCAGCAGCTTAGCGGTAGTACCAGGCCAAGAGACCCAGTACTTC,CASSLAVVPGQETQYF
TRBV7-9,many,TRBJ1-1,-,TGTGCCAGCAGCTCAGGTGGGGCAGGGATCCATCTGGCTGAAGCTTTCTTT,CASSSGGAGIHLAEAFF
TRBV20-1,-,TRBJ2-5,TRBD2,TGCAGTGCTAGAGATGGACTAGCGACAGAGACCCAGTACTTC,CSARDGLATETQYF
TRBV12-3/TRBV12-4,many,TRBJ1-5,-,TGTGCCAGCTCGGGGGGGGAAACTAATCAGCCCCAGCATTTT,CASSGGETNQPQHF
TRBV20-1,many,TRBJ2-7,-,TGCAGTGCAAGCACAGGGTCTCGGCAATACGAGCAGTACTTC,CSASTGSRQYEQYF
TRBV9,many,TRBJ2-2,-,TGTGCCAGCAGCGCCTCGCTCTGGGGTGCCCACACCGGGGAGCTGTTTTTT,CASSASLWGAHTGELFF
TRBV28,many,TRBJ1-2,-,TGTGCCAGCAGCCCCGGGGGCGGGAAACATTTC,CASSPGGGKHF
TRBV12-3/TRBV12-4,many,TRBJ2-5,-,TGTGCCAGCAGCACCGTGGCAGGGGGGCACCGAGAGACCCAGTACTTC,CASSTVAGGHRETQYF
TRBV30,many,TRBJ2-7,-,TGTGCCTGGAGTGTAGGGTGGGGCCCATACGAGCAGTACTTC,CAWSVGWGPYEQYF
TRBV12-3/TRBV12-4,many,TRBJ1-5,-,TGTGCCAGCAGCCTGAACGAAGTCCAGCCCCAGCATTTT,CASSLNEVQPQHF
TRBV3-2,many,TRBJ2-3,-,TGTGCCAGCAGCCAGTCGGGGACGGGAGAGGGAGATACGCAGTATTTT,CASSQSGTGEGDTQYF
TRBV15,-,TRBJ1-1,TRBD1,TGTGCCACCAGCAGAGACCCGGACAGGGTCCCTGAAGCTTTCTTT,CATSRDPDRVPEAFF
TRBV11-2,many,TRBJ2-7,TRBD2,TGTGCCAGCAGCTCACGACTAGCGGGAGGCTCCTACGAGCAGTACTTC,CASSSRLAGGSYEQYF
TRBV18,few,TRBJ2-1,TRBD2,TGTGCCAGCTCCGGACTAGCGGGGGAAGAGCAGTTCTTC,CASSGLAGEEQFF
TRBV7-2,many,TRBJ2-7,TRBD1,TGTGCCAGCAGATCTCGACAGGGGGCTTACGAGCAGTACTTC,CASRSRQGAYEQYF
TRBV5-1,many,TRBJ2-2,-,TGCGCCAGCAACCTACCAGAAGACACCGGGGAGCTGTTTTTT,CASNLPEDTGELFF